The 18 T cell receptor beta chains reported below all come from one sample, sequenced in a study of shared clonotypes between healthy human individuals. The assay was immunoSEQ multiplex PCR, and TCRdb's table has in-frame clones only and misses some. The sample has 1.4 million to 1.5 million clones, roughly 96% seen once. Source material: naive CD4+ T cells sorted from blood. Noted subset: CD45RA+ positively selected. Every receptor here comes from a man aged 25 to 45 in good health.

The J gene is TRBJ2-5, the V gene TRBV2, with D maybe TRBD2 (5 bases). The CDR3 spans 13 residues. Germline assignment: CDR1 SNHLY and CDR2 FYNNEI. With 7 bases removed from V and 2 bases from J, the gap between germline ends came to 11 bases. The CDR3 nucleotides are TGTGCCAGCACCGACGGGGTACAAGAGACCCAGTACTTC. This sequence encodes CASTDGVQETQYF. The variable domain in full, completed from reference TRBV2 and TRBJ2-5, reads EPEVTQTPSHQVTQMGQEVILRCVPISNHLYFYWYRQILGQKVEFLVSFYNNEISEKSEIFDDQFSVERPDGSNFTLKIRSTKLEDSAMYFCASTDGVQETQYFGPGTRLLVL.

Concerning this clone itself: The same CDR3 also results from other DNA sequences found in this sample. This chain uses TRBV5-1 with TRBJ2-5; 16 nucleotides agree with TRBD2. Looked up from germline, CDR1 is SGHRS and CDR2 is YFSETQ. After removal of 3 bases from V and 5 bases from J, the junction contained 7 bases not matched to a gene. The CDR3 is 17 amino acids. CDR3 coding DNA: TGCGCCAGCAGCTCGGGACTAGCGGGAGGGCCGGGGGAGACCCAGTACTTC. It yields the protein CASSSGLAGGPGETQYF.

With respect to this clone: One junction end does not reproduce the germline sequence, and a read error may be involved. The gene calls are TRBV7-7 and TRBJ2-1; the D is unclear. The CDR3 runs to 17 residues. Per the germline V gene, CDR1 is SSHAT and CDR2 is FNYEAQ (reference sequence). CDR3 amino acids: CASSPKLVGSSYNEQFF. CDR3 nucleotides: TGTGCTAGCAGCCCCAAATTGGTAGGAAGCTCCTACAATGAGCAGTTCTTC.

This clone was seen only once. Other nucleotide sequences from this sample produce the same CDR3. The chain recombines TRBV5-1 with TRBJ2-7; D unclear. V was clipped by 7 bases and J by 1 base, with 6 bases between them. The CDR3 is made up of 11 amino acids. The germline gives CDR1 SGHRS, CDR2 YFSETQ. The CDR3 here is CASSSSYEQYF. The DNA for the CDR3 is TGCGCCAGCTCGTCTTCCTACGAGCAGTACTTC. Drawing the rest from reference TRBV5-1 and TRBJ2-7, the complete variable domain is KAGVTQTPRYLIKTRGQQVTLSCSPISGHRSVSWYQQTPGQGLQFLFEYFSETQRNKGNFPGRFSGRQFSNSRSEMNVSTLELGDSALYLCASSSSYEQYFGPGTRLTVT.

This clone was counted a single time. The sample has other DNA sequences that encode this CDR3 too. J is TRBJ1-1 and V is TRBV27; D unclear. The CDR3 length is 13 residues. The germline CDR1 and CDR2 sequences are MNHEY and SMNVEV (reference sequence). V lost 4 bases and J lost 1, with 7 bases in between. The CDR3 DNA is TGTGCCAGCAGTTCGTTGAGGAACACTGAAGCTTTCTTT. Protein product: CASSSLRNTEAFF.

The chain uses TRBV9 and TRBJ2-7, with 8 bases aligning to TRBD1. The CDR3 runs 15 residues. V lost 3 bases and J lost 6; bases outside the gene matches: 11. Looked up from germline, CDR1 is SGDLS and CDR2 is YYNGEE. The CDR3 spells CASSAMIGQGLEQYF. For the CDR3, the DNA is TGTGCCAGCAGCGCAATGATCGGACAGGGTCTCGAGCAGTACTTC.

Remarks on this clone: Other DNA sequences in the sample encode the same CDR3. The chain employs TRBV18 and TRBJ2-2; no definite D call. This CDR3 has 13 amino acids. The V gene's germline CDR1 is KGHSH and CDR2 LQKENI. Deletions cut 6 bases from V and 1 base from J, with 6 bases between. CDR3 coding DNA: TGTGCCAGCTCCGCGAAGAACACCGGGGAGCTGTTTTTT. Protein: CASSAKNTGELFF. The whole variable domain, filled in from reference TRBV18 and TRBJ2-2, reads NAGVMQNPRHLVRRRGQEARLRCSPMKGHSHVYWYRQLPEEGLKFMVYLQKENIIDESGMPKERFSAEFPKEGPSILRIQQVVRGDSAAYFCASSAKNTGELFFGEGSRLTVL.

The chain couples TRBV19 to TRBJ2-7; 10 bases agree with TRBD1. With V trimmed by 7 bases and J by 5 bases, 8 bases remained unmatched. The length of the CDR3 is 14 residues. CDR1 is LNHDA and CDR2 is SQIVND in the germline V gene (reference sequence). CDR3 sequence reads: CASNPTGGGDEQYF. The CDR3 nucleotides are TGTGCCAGTAACCCGACAGGGGGCGGCGACGAGCAGTACTTC.

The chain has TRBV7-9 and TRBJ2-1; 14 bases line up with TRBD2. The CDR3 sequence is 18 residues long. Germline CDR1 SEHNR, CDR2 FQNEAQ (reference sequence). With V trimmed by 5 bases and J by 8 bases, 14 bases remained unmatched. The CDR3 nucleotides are TGTGCCAGCAGCCCCCTTCCCCGGACTAGCGGGAGGAAGGATGAGCAGTTCTTC. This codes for CASSPLPRTSGRKDEQFF. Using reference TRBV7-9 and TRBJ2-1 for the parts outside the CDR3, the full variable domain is DTGVSQNPRHKITKRGQNVTFRCDPISEHNRLYWYRQTLGQGPEFLTYFQNEAQLEKSRLLSDRFSAERPKGSFSTLEIQRTEQGDSAMYLCASSPLPRTSGRKDEQFFGPGTRLTVL.

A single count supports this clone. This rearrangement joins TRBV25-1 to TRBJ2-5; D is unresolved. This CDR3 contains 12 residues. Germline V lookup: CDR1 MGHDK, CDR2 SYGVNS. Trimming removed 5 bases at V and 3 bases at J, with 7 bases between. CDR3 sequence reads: CASSRPKETQYF. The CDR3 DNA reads TGTGCCAGCAGTCGTCCAAAAGAGACCCAGTACTTC.

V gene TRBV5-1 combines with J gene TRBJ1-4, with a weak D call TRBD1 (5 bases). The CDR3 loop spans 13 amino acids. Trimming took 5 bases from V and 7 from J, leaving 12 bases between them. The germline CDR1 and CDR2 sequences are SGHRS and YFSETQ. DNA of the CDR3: TGCGCCAGCAGTTACGGGACGAGTGAAAAACTGTTTTTT. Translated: CASSYGTSEKLFF.

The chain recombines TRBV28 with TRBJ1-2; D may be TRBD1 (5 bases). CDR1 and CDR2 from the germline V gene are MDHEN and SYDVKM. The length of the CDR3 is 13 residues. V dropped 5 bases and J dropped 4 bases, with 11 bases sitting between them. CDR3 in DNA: TGTGCCAGCAGTACGAACAGGATCTATGGCTACACCTTC. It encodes CASSTNRIYGYTF.

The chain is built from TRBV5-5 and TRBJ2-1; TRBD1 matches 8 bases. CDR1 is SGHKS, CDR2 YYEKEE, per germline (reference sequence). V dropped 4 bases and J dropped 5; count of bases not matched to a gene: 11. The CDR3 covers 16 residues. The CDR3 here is CASSTIQGARDNEQFF. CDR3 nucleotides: TGTGCCAGCAGCACTATTCAGGGGGCGCGGGACAATGAGCAGTTCTTC.

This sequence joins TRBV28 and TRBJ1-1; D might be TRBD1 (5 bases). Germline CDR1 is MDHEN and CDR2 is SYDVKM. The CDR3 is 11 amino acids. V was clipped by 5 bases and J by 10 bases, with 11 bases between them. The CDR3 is CASSPQGGAFF. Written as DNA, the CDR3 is TGTGCCAGCAGTCCCCAGGGTGGAGCTTTCTTT.

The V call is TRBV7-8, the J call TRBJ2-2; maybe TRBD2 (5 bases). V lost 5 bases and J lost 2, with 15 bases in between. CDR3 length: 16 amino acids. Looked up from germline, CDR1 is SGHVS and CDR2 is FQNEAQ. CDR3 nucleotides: TGTGCCAGCAGCAGCACCGGGATCCTCAACACCGGGGAGCTGTTTTTT. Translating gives CASSSTGILNTGELFF.

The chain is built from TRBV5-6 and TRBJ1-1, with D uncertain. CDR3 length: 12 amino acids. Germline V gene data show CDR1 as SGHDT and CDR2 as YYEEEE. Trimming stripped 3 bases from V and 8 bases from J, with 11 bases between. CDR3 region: CASSWGPGEAFF. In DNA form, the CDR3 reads TGTGCCAGCAGCTGGGGTCCGGGGGAAGCTTTCTTT. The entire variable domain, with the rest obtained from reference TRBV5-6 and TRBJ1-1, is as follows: DAGVTQSPTHLIKTRGQQVTLRCSPKSGHDTVSWYQQALGQGPQFIFQYYEEEERQRGNFPDRFSGHQFPNYSSELNVNALLLGDSALYLCASSWGPGEAFFGQGTRLTVV.

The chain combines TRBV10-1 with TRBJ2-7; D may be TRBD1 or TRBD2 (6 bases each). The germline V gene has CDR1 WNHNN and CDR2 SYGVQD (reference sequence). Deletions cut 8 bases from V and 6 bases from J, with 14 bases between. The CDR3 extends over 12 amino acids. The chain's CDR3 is CASSVGGGEQYF. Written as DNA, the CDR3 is TGCGCCAGCTCGGTGGGGGGCGGCGAGCAGTACTTC.

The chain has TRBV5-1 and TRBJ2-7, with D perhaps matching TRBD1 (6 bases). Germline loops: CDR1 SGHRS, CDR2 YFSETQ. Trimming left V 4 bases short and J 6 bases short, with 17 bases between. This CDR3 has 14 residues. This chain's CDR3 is CASSPGTPPSEQYF. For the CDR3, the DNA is TGCGCCAGCAGCCCCGGGACACCTCCCTCCGAGCAGTACTTC.